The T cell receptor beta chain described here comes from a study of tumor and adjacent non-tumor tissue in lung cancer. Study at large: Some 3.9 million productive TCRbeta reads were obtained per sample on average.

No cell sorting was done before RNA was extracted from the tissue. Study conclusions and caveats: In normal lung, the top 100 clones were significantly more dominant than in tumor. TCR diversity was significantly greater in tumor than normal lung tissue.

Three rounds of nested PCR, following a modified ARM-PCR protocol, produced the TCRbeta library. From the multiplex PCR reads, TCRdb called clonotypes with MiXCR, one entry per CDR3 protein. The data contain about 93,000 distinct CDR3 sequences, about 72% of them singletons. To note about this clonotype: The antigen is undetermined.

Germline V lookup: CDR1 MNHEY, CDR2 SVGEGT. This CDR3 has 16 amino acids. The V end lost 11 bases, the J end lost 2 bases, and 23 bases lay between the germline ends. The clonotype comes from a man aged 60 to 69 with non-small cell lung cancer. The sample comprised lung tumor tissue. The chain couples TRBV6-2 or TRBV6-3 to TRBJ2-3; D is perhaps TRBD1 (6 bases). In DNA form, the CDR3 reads TGTGCCGTCAGACCCCTCCGGGACAAACACACAGATACGCAGTATTTT. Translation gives CAVRPLRDKHTDTQYF.